The 29 T cell receptor beta chains given below trace back to one sample, sequenced in a study of cytomegalovirus exposure and HLA in healthy donors. The study ran its PCR with 60 Vbeta and 13 Jbeta primers. Some clones are missing from TCRdb's copy, which holds only in-frame ones; the method was immunoSEQ multiplex PCR. Of under 95,000 clones listed, around four fifths were seen once; the top ten hold under 2.5%. Material: PBMCs. All receptors derive from a boy between 10 and 17 years old in good health and CMV-seronegative.

This chain connects TRBV14 to TRBJ2-1; 7 bases map to TRBD2. V shed 8 bases and J 7 bases; nucleotides not matched to a gene: 14. The CDR3 covers 15 residues. The germline V gene encodes CDR1 SGHDN and CDR2 FVKESK. Here the CDR3 DNA reads TGTGCCAGCGTTTCCCTAGCGGTTCCTGGGAATGAGCAGTTCTTC. Its protein is CASVSLAVPGNEQFF.

The chain employs TRBV5-1 and TRBJ1-2; 9 bases line up with TRBD1. V lost 4 bases, J lost 6 bases, and 7 bases stayed unmatched. The CDR3 runs to 14 residues. Germline V gene sequence: CDR1 SGHRS, CDR2 YFSETQ. DNA for the CDR3: TGCGCCAGCAGCCGGGACAGGGTCGCTCATGGCTACACCTTC. It encodes CASSRDRVAHGYTF. The full variable domain, with the rest looked up from reference TRBV5-1 and TRBJ1-2, is KAGVTQTPRYLIKTRGQQVTLSCSPISGHRSVSWYQQTPGQGLQFLFEYFSETQRNKGNFPGRFSGRQFSNSRSEMNVSTLELGDSALYLCASSRDRVAHGYTFGSGTRLTVV.

The chain joins TRBV7-9 to TRBJ1-2; 8 nucleotides agree with TRBD1. Germline V CDR1 and CDR2: SEHNR, FQNEAQ (reference sequence). The V segment lost 5 bases and the J segment 6 bases; nucleotides outside the gene matches: 8. This CDR3 comprises 14 residues. The CDR3 DNA follows: TGTGCCAGCAGCGCACCAGGGGGCGTCGATGGCTACACCTTC. Its translation: CASSAPGGVDGYTF.

V gene TRBV19 combines with J gene TRBJ2-7, with 9 bases fitting TRBD2. The junction had 13 bases not matched to a gene; V was cut back by 5 bases and J by 5 bases. This CDR3 comprises 16 residues. The V gene's germline CDR1 is LNHDA and CDR2 SQIVND (reference sequence). The CDR3, as DNA: TGTGCCAGTAGTCTGTCCGGGGGGCTAGCGGGAAACGAGCAGTACTTC. It codes for CASSLSGGLAGNEQYF.

The rearrangement uses TRBV5-6 and TRBJ2-7; D might be TRBD2 (6 bases). Trimming left V 0 bases short and J 2 bases short, with 15 bases between. This CDR3 region has 16 residues. Germline CDR1 SGHDT, CDR2 YYEEEE. The CDR3 sequence: CASSLAWSGLAYEQYF. In DNA, the CDR3 is TGTGCCAGCAGCTTGGCCTGGAGCGGGTTAGCCTACGAGCAGTACTTC.

The chain combines TRBV19 with TRBJ2-7; 10 bases line up with TRBD1. V lost 9 bases to trimming and J lost 2 bases; unmatched junction nucleotides: 4. The CDR3 is made up of 13 amino acids. Germline values: CDR1 LNHDA, CDR2 SQIVND (reference sequence). The DNA of the CDR3 is TGTGCCAGCGGGACAGGGGTGACCTACGAGCAGTACTTC. This translates into CASGTGVTYEQYF.

In this sample, this clone turned up once. The chain combines TRBV19 with TRBJ2-7; 8 nucleotides match TRBD2. The germline V gene encodes CDR1 LNHDA and CDR2 SQIVND (reference sequence). Germline trimming cut 1 base from V and 7 bases from J; bases unmatched to any gene: 9. The CDR3 runs to 15 residues. The CDR3 region is CASSIALTSAGEQYF. The DNA of the CDR3 is TGTGCCAGTAGTATAGCTTTGACTAGCGCTGGAGAGCAGTACTTC.

A single count supports this clone. The chain employs TRBV28 and TRBJ1-1; perhaps TRBD1 as D (5 bases). CDR1 MDHEN and CDR2 SYDVKM come from the germline V gene. CDR3 size: 13 residues. The ends were cut back, 1 base at V and 4 bases at J, with 7 bases in the middle. Here the CDR3 reads CASSLSGCTEAFF. The CDR3 nucleotides read TGTGCCAGCAGTTTATCAGGGTGCACTGAAGCTTTCTTT.

This clone turned up a few times. The chain carries TRBV4-1 and TRBJ2-1; 14 bases line up with TRBD2. J gave up 7 bases and V 1 base, and 9 bases lay outside the gene matches. Per germline, CDR1 MGHRA and CDR2 YSYEKL. The CDR3 totals 18 residues. Here the CDR3 DNA reads TGCGCCAGCAGCCAAGGACTAGCGGGAGGGCCCTCGAGGAATGAGCAGTTCTTC. This sequence encodes CASSQGLAGGPSRNEQFF.

The rearrangement links TRBV4-3 to TRBJ2-7; D might be TRBD1 (7 bases). Per germline, CDR1 LGHNA and CDR2 YSLEER. This CDR3 has 17 residues. Between the trimmed V and J ends, which lost 4 bases and 3 bases, there was a span of 22 bases. Here the CDR3 reads CASSPRGGQGVFYEQYF. In nucleotides, the CDR3 is TGCGCCAGCAGCCCCAGAGGGGGGCAGGGGGTCTTCTACGAGCAGTACTTC.

The rearrangement joins TRBV4-1 to TRBJ2-7; TRBD2 is a possible D gene (6 bases). The germline V gene encodes CDR1 MGHRA and CDR2 YSYEKL. The V and J ends lost 0 bases and 5 bases respectively, with 17 bases between them. There are 16 residues in the CDR3. DNA of the CDR3: TGCGCCAGCAGCCAAGATCGCCGGGACTGGGCCCACGAGCAGTACTTC. It codes for CASSQDRRDWAHEQYF.

This chain links TRBV6-5 with TRBJ2-3; a possible D gene is TRBD2 (6 bases). Germline V gives CDR1 MNHEY, CDR2 SVGAGI. The V and J ends lost 6 bases and 3 bases respectively, with 10 bases between them. The CDR3 has 13 amino acids. CDR3: CASRRRETDTQYF. CDR3 DNA sequence: TGTGCCAGCAGGAGACGGGAGACAGATACGCAGTATTTT.

The gene calls are TRBV6-5 and TRBJ2-1; possible D gene TRBD2, 5 bases. The germline V gene has CDR1 MNHEY and CDR2 SVGAGI. This CDR3 comprises 13 residues. Trimming took 0 bases from V and 13 from J, leaving 13 bases between them. The DNA for the CDR3 is TGTGCCAGCAGTTACTCTGCTTCGGACTCTCAGTTCTTC. It is translated as CASSYSASDSQFF.

The gene calls are TRBV27 and TRBJ1-4; D may be TRBD1 (6 bases). Germline V lookup: CDR1 MNHEY, CDR2 SMNVEV (reference sequence). Trimming removed 2 bases from V and 6 bases from J, with 10 bases in between. This CDR3 region has 14 residues. As DNA, the CDR3 is TGTGCCAGCAGTTTACGGGGGGCGGATGAAAAACTGTTTTTT. It is translated as CASSLRGADEKLFF.

This chain links TRBV7-9 with TRBJ1-1; TRBD1 agrees at 8 bases. Germline V CDR1 and CDR2: SEHNR, FQNEAQ (reference sequence). The V and J ends lost 6 bases and 4 bases, in that order; junction bases with no gene match: 4. The CDR3 loop spans 13 amino acids. The CDR3 nucleotides read TGTGCCAGCAGGACAGGGGTGGGCACTGAAGCTTTCTTT. Amino acids: CASRTGVGTEAFF.

This sequence joins TRBV7-2 and TRBJ2-7; D call uncertain. CDR3 length: 12 residues. Trimming took off 5 bases at V and 3 bases at J, with 8 bases between the two ends. Germline assignment: CDR1 SGHTA and CDR2 FQGNSA. CDR3 sequence: CASSVLSYEQYF. Written as DNA, the CDR3 is TGTGCCAGCAGCGTCCTCAGCTACGAGCAGTACTTC.

V usage is TRBV2 and J usage is TRBJ2-7, with D uncertain. The V gene's germline CDR1 is SNHLY and CDR2 FYNNEI. The CDR3 is made up of 13 amino acids. The V end was cut by 3 bases, the J end by 5 bases, with 11 bases between. Here the CDR3 DNA reads TGTGCCAGCAGTGACCGGTCGATCCACGAGCAGTACTTC. Its translation: CASSDRSIHEQYF.

This CDR3 reads CASSVEGTDNYEQYF. As DNA, the CDR3 is TGTGCCAGCAGCGTAGAAGGGACAGACAACTACGAGCAGTACTTC. The chain is built from TRBV9 and TRBJ2-7; 7 nucleotides line up with TRBD1. Germline V gene lookup returns CDR1 SGDLS and CDR2 YYNGEE. J lost 3 bases, V lost 0 bases, and 6 bases had no gene match. The CDR3 has 15 residues.

The chain carries TRBV28 and TRBJ2-5; 7 bases are a match to TRBD2. The V and J ends lost 3 bases and 4 bases, in that order; junction bases with no gene match: 2. Germline loops: CDR1 MDHEN, CDR2 SYDVKM. The CDR3 length is 13 residues. As DNA, the CDR3 is TGTGCCAGCAGTTTGGGCGGGAGAGAGACCCAGTACTTC. Its protein is CASSLGGRETQYF.

The V call is TRBV6-5, the J call TRBJ1-4; D perhaps matches TRBD1 (6 bases). V lost 2 bases to trimming and J lost 11 bases, with 12 bases between them. CDR3 size: 13 residues. Germline V gene data show CDR1 as MNHEY and CDR2 as SVGAGI. For the CDR3, the DNA is TGTGCCAGCAGTTACGAGGGCAGGGGCAAACTGTTTTTT. Protein sequence: CASSYEGRGKLFF.

In this sample, this clone turned up a few times. This sequence joins TRBV28 and TRBJ2-7; 8 bases align to TRBD1. Looked up from germline, CDR1 is MDHEN and CDR2 is SYDVKM. Unmatched junction bases numbered 8, after V lost 5 bases and J lost 2 bases. The CDR3 consists of 15 residues. The CDR3: CASSPGTGGPYEQYF. In nucleotides, the CDR3 is TGTGCCAGCAGTCCGGGGACAGGAGGCCCCTACGAGCAGTACTTC.

This sequence joins TRBV7-3 and TRBJ2-3; 8 bases fit TRBD2. The CDR3 loop spans 15 amino acids. Germline V CDR1 and CDR2: SGHTA, FQGTGA. The junction had 4 bases not matched to a gene; V was cut back by 3 bases and J by 2 bases. The CDR3 reads CASSFDGRDTDTQYF. In DNA, the CDR3 is TGTGCCAGCAGCTTCGACGGGAGGGACACAGATACGCAGTATTTT.

The genes are TRBV4-1 and TRBJ2-1, with 7 bases fitting TRBD1. V dropped 1 base and J dropped 5; count of bases not matched to a gene: 8. The CDR3 sequence is 16 residues long. Germline values: CDR1 MGHRA, CDR2 YSYEKL. The CDR3 loop is CASSQVFGQVNNEQFF. The CDR3 DNA reads as TGCGCCAGCAGCCAAGTGTTCGGACAGGTGAACAATGAGCAGTTCTTC.

The rearrangement links TRBV5-3 to TRBJ2-7; TRBD1 matches 8 bases. TRBV5-3 is an open reading frame whose function is uncertain. The CDR3 consists of 19 residues. J was trimmed by 1 base and V by 4 bases; bases with no gene match: 19. CDR3 amino acids: CARSRTQTGVAFLSYEQYF. DNA for the CDR3: TGTGCCAGAAGCAGGACACAGACAGGGGTCGCTTTCCTATCCTACGAGCAGTACTTC.

The genes are TRBV28 and TRBJ1-2, with a tentative D call TRBD1 (6 bases). The CDR3 sequence is 15 residues long. From germline, CDR1 is MDHEN and CDR2 SYDVKM. Trimming shortened V by 5 bases and J by 5 bases, and 18 bases separated the two germline ends. The CDR3 spells CASSTPDSRQYGYTF. The CDR3 DNA follows: TGTGCCAGCAGTACCCCGGACAGCCGCCAATATGGCTACACCTTC.

The chain carries TRBV7-8 and TRBJ1-1; no firm D call. CDR1 and CDR2 from the germline V gene are SGHVS and FQNEAQ. V was shortened by 1 base and J by 7 bases, with 7 bases between the two germline ends. The length of the CDR3 is 12 residues. CDR3 sequence reads: CASSLGWSEAFF. Written as DNA, the CDR3 is TGTGCCAGCAGCTTAGGTTGGAGTGAAGCTTTCTTT. The full variable domain, completed using reference TRBV7-8 and TRBJ1-1, is GAGVSQSPRYKVAKRGQDVALRCDPISGHVSLFWYQQALGQGPEFLTYFQNEAQLDKSGLPSDRFFAERPEGSVSTLKIQRTQQEDSAVYLCASSLGWSEAFFGQGTRLTVV.

The V and J genes are TRBV6-5 and TRBJ2-7; 9 positions agree with TRBD1. J lost 5 bases, V lost 6 bases, and 11 bases had no gene match. Germline CDR1 reads MNHEY; CDR2 reads SVGAGI. CDR3 size: 15 residues. Written as DNA, the CDR3 is TGTGCCAGCAGCCCCCCCGGGACAGGGAAGAACGAGCAGTACTTC. It codes for CASSPPGTGKNEQYF.

The J gene is TRBJ2-3, the V gene TRBV28, with 10 bases that match TRBD2. CDR1 and CDR2 (germline): MDHEN, SYDVKM. V lost 3 bases and J lost 2; bases outside the gene matches: 17. The CDR3 extends over 20 amino acids. Here the CDR3 DNA reads TGTGCCAGCAGTTTTGGACTAGCGGATTTAATTAGTCCTTCCACAGATACGCAGTATTTT. Translating gives CASSFGLADLISPSTDTQYF.

This clone appeared a single time. The chain carries TRBV7-2 and TRBJ2-7; no firm D call. This CDR3 is 13 amino acids long. Germline assignment: CDR1 SGHTA and CDR2 FQGNSA. Deletions cut 1 base from V and 6 bases from J, with 10 bases between. CDR3 DNA: TGTGCCAGCAGCTTAGTCCTTACGGGCGAGCAGTACTTC. Encoded protein: CASSLVLTGEQYF.